Below, 21 T cell receptor beta chains from the same sample are listed, as sequenced in a study of spatial heterogeneity in lung cancer. Using its own MiXCR run on the 5' RACE reads, TCRdb lists one record per CDR3 protein. The table has tens of thousands of distinct CDR3 sequences, approximately 12% seen once. Time point in this sample: sample taken at primary tumor resection. Sequencing covered unsorted whole RNA taken from tumor, nontumor lung or frozen PBMC. The specimen comprised PBMCs, sampled at surgery. Source of these receptors: a male donor with early-stage non-small cell lung cancer.

This clonotype was counted ten times or more. This chain links TRBV15 with TRBJ2-2; D is undetermined. Trimming took off 11 bases at V and 5 bases at J, with 15 bases between the two ends. This CDR3 is built from 13 residues. Germline V gene data show CDR1 as LNHNV and CDR2 as YYDKDF (reference sequence). The DNA for the CDR3 is TGTGCCGGTCTTCGCCCAGCAACCGGGGAGCTGTTTTTT. It is translated as CAGLRPATGELFF.

This clonotype has more than one count but fewer than ten. The V and J genes are TRBV6-2 or TRBV6-3 and TRBJ2-1; 8 positions match TRBD2. From germline, CDR1 is MNHEY and CDR2 SVGEGT. CDR3 length: 15 residues. Trimming took 5 bases from V and 2 from J; bases not matched to a gene: 5. CDR3 coding DNA: TGTGCCAGCAGTGAGCGGGAGTTTGCCTACAATGAGCAGTTCTTC. This gives the protein CASSEREFAYNEQFF.

This clonotype was seen only a few times. The rearrangement links TRBV29-1 to TRBJ1-6, with D tentatively TRBD1 (6 bases). This CDR3 comprises 13 residues. The germline V and J ends were trimmed by 5 bases and 7 bases, with 12 bases remaining between them. CDR1 SQVTM and CDR2 ANQGSEA come from the germline V gene. The CDR3: CSVSQGTNSPLHF. The CDR3, as DNA: TGCAGCGTTTCACAGGGAACCAATTCACCCCTCCACTTT.

This clonotype was observed at least ten times. The junction shows a germline mismatch at one end, possibly a read error. The rearrangement links TRBV7-7 to TRBJ2-1; 10 positions agree with TRBD2. The CDR3 spans 16 residues. Germline V gene data show CDR1 as SSHAT and CDR2 as FNYEAQ (reference sequence). The CDR3 loop reads CASSLLSGGAYNEQFF. CDR3 bases: TGTGCTAGCAGCTTACTCAGCGGGGGGGCCTACAATGAGCAGTTCTTC.

This clonotype was observed a few times. The V gene is TRBV6-6, the J gene TRBJ1-2; unclear D gene. Germline V gives CDR1 MNHNY, CDR2 SVGAGI (reference sequence). This CDR3 comprises 14 residues. Trimming took off 0 bases at V and 8 bases at J, with 13 bases between the two ends. CDR3 protein: CASSYSSAAQGYTF. CDR3 nucleotides: TGTGCCAGCAGTTACTCGAGTGCGGCACAAGGCTACACCTTC.

This clonotype occurred a few times. The V call is TRBV20-1, the J call TRBJ2-1; D might be TRBD1 or TRBD2, each matching 5 bases. V gave up 4 bases and J gave up 7 bases, with 17 bases separating them. CDR1 and CDR2 (germline): DFQATT, SNEGSKA (reference sequence). CDR3 length: 14 amino acids. Written as DNA, the CDR3 is TGCAGTGCTATCCGGGACCAGTGGTCGAATGAGCAGTTCTTC. Translated: CSAIRDQWSNEQFF.

The rearrangement uses TRBV29-1 and TRBJ1-5; 7 bases match TRBD1. CDR3 size: 14 residues. Germline V gene sequence: CDR1 SQVTM, CDR2 ANQGSEA. Losses at the gene ends were 4 bases for V and 2 bases for J; bases not matched to a gene: 5. The CDR3 DNA reads as TGCAGCGTTGTAGAGGGGGCCGGCAATCAGCCCCAGCATTTT. Protein: CSVVEGAGNQPQHF. Full variable domain (rest looked up from reference TRBV29-1 and TRBJ1-5): SAVISQKPSRDICQRGTSLTIQCQVDSQVTMMFWYRQQPGQSLTLIATANQGSEATYESGFVIDKFPISRPNLTFSTLTVSNMSPEDSSIYLCSVVEGAGNQPQHFGDGTRLSIL.

The J gene is TRBJ2-5, the V gene TRBV7-8; TRBD2 agrees at 10 bases. Germline CDR1 reads SGHVS; CDR2 reads FQNEAQ. The CDR3 sequence is 16 residues long. Trimming removed 4 bases from V and 1 base from J; junction bases left unmatched: 6. CDR3 protein: CASSSQRGGVQETQYF. The CDR3 DNA reads as TGTGCCAGCAGCTCCCAGCGGGGGGGCGTCCAAGAGACCCAGTACTTC.

This clonotype was seen just once. A much larger clone differs by one base, so this may be a read error. V is TRBV28 and J is TRBJ1-2, with D tentatively TRBD1 (5 bases). Germline V CDR1 and CDR2: MDHEN, SYDVKM. CDR3 length equals 13 residues. In nucleotides, the CDR3 is TGTACCAGCAGTTTCGGGGCATCTTATGGCTACACCTTC. Encoded protein: CTSSFGASYGYTF.

The sample holds a few counts of this clonotype. The V and J genes are TRBV3-1 and TRBJ2-2, with 7 bases fitting TRBD2. CDR3 size: 18 residues. Trimming removed 0 bases from V and 0 bases from J; junction bases left unmatched: 7. The germline V gene encodes CDR1 LGHDT and CDR2 YNNKEL (reference sequence). DNA for the CDR3: TGTGCCAGCAGCCAAGATAGGGGTACTAGCGCGAACACCGGGGAGCTGTTTTTT. Translation: CASSQDRGTSANTGELFF.

This chain joins TRBV23-1 and TRBJ2-7; D is undetermined. TRBV23-1 is filed as an ORF, its function uncertain. CDR3 length equals 16 residues. V was cut by 1 base and J by 3 bases, with 16 bases left in between. The CDR3 DNA follows: TGCGCCAGCAGTCAATGCGGTTTTGAAGCTTACTACGAGCAGTACTTC. Translating gives CASSQCGFEAYYEQYF.

This clonotype has more than one count but fewer than ten. V is TRBV2 and J is TRBJ2-3; no clear D. CDR1 SNHLY and CDR2 FYNNEI come from the germline V gene. This CDR3 comprises 14 residues. Trimming removed 4 bases at V and 4 bases at J, with 12 bases between. DNA for the CDR3: TGTGCCAGCAGTGTCGGCTTAGACGCAGATACGCAGTATTTT. It translates to CASSVGLDADTQYF. The entire variable domain, with the rest obtained from reference TRBV2 and TRBJ2-3, is as follows: EPEVTQTPSHQVTQMGQEVILRCVPISNHLYFYWYRQILGQKVEFLVSFYNNEISEKSEIFDDQFSVERPDGSNFTLKIRSTKLEDSAMYFCASSVGLDADTQYFGPGTRLTVL.

This clonotype was recorded a few times. This chain's CDR3 is CASSLTGDSGANVLTF. CDR3 in DNA: TGTGCCAGCAGTTTAACGGGGGACTCTGGGGCCAACGTCCTGACTTTC. V is TRBV28 and J is TRBJ2-6; weak D call: TRBD2 (6 bases). From germline, CDR1 is MDHEN and CDR2 SYDVKM. CDR3 length: 16 amino acids. V was shortened by 2 bases and J by 0 bases, with 8 bases between the two germline ends.

In the case of this clonotype: A much larger clone sits a single nucleotide away, making a read error possible. The rearrangement joins TRBV29-1 to TRBJ2-5; the D is unclear. This CDR3 region has 13 residues. V lost 1 base and J 5 bases, leaving 11 bases between the germline ends. Germline V gene lookup returns CDR1 SQVTM and CDR2 ANQGSEA. The DNA of the CDR3 is TGCAGCGTTGAAGCGCCCCGGGCTGAGACCCAGTACTTC. It yields the protein CSVEAPRAETQYF.

Details on this clonotype: A read error may account for a junction end that differs from germline. This chain uses TRBV12-3 or TRBV12-4 with TRBJ2-5, with D perhaps TRBD1 (7 bases). The CDR3 has 11 amino acids. CDR3 in amino acids: CASSNDREEVF. CDR3 sequence (DNA): TGTGCCAGCAGTAATGACAGGGAGGAAGTCTTC.

This clonotype was observed a few times. The rearrangement uses TRBV9 and TRBJ2-2, with TRBD2 identical over 12 bases. Germline V gene data show CDR1 as SGDLS and CDR2 as YYNGEE. The CDR3 spans 18 residues. The V gene end was trimmed by 4 bases and the J gene end by 7 bases; junction bases not matched to a gene: 14. The CDR3: CASSPFPLAGGHDGELFF. In DNA form, the CDR3 reads TGTGCCAGCAGCCCCTTCCCTCTAGCGGGGGGGCATGACGGGGAGCTGTTTTTT.

The chain recombines TRBV28 with TRBJ1-1, with D tentatively TRBD1 (5 bases). V shed 2 bases and J shed 8 bases, with 15 bases lying between them. The CDR3 is 14 residues long. Germline CDR1 reads MDHEN; CDR2 reads SYDVKM. This chain's CDR3 is CASSLGDRKSEAFF. CDR3 coding DNA: TGTGCCAGCAGTTTAGGAGACAGAAAATCCGAAGCTTTCTTT.

This clonotype was seen repeatedly, ten times or more. The chain links TRBV10-3 to TRBJ2-7, with TRBD1 matching 8 bases. CDR3 size: 12 residues. Trimming removed 6 bases from V and 6 bases from J; junction bases left unmatched: 4. Germline CDR1 reads ENHRY; CDR2 reads SYGVKD. CDR3 residues: CAIRETGVEQYF. The CDR3 DNA sequence: TGTGCCATCAGGGAGACAGGGGTCGAGCAGTACTTC.

A few counts support this clonotype. CDR3 coding DNA: TGTGCCAGCTCACCAGCGGGGGGCGAAAGGACTGAAGCTTTCTTT. Encoded protein: CASSPAGGERTEAFF. V and J are TRBV18 and TRBJ1-1, with a weak D call TRBD1 (6 bases). The CDR3 consists of 15 residues. Trimming took 2 bases from V and 5 from J, leaving 15 bases between them. Germline lookup yields CDR1 KGHSH and CDR2 LQKENI.

The chain has TRBV15 and TRBJ1-1; tentative D call: TRBD1 (5 bases). From germline, CDR1 is LNHNV and CDR2 YYDKDF (reference sequence). The CDR3 loop spans 13 amino acids. V was shortened by 6 bases and J by 1 base, with 9 bases between the two germline ends. In nucleotides, the CDR3 is TGTGCCACCAGTTGGGGGACGAACACTGAAGCTTTCTTT. It is translated as CATSWGTNTEAFF.

Only a few counts were recorded for this clonotype. The V gene is TRBV5-1, the J gene TRBJ1-4; maybe TRBD1 (6 bases). Germline CDR1 and CDR2: SGHRS and YFSETQ. The CDR3 runs to 15 residues. With 5 bases removed from V and 3 bases from J, the gap between germline ends came to 14 bases. CDR3 region: CASRPGEVANEKLFF. As DNA, the CDR3 is TGCGCCAGCAGACCAGGGGAGGTGGCTAATGAAAAACTGTTTTTT. The whole variable domain, remainder taken from reference TRBV5-1 and TRBJ1-4, is KAGVTQTPRYLIKTRGQQVTLSCSPISGHRSVSWYQQTPGQGLQFLFEYFSETQRNKGNFPGRFSGRQFSNSRSEMNVSTLELGDSALYLCASRPGEVANEKLFFGSGTQLSVL.